A single sample is the source of the 32 T cell receptor beta chains below, sequenced in a study of T cell responses to AZD1222 COVID-19 vaccine (dated by TCRdb to the early 2020s). The time point label here, explained by the study, means: baseline before first vaccination. Receptors were amplified or captured by the immunoSEQ multiplex PCR assay. Drawn from immuneACCESS, this table holds only the in-frame rearrangements with V and J called that TCRdb kept. Clones are partly lost; checked studies trace under half to an unresolved V gene and leave the rest unexplained. The sample profile shows 120,000 or so clones; 90% of them were found once. The ten top clones hold 7.2% of the sample. Sequences were derived from peripheral blood, sampled on day 0 of AZD1222 vaccination. Receptors were obtained from an adult in good health.

This clone was found a few times. The chain uses TRBV6-4 and TRBJ2-2, with TRBD2 matching over 9 bases. This CDR3 is built from 14 residues. Germline CDR1 is MRHNA and CDR2 is SNTAGT. Trimming cost V 6 bases and J 1 base; bases outside gene matches: 0. The CDR3 nucleotides are TGTGCCAGCAGGACTAGCGGGAACACCGGGGAGCTGTTTTTT. Amino acids: CASRTSGNTGELFF.

This sequence joins TRBV6-6 and TRBJ1-5, with D uncertain. Germline loops: CDR1 MNHNY, CDR2 SVGAGI (reference sequence). The CDR3 has 15 amino acids. Trimming took off 0 bases at V and 1 base at J, with 7 bases between the two ends. CDR3 sequence reads: CASSYSRESNQPQHF. The CDR3 nucleotides are TGTGCCAGCAGTTACTCGCGGGAAAGCAATCAGCCCCAGCATTTT.

The rearrangement joins TRBV7-2 to TRBJ1-3, with D unclear. V lost 6 bases, J lost 0 bases, and 9 bases lay in between. The germline CDR1 and CDR2 sequences are SGHTA and FQGNSA. The CDR3 spans 14 residues. CDR3 coding DNA: TGTGCCAGCAGGAGCGGCAACTCTGGAAACACCATATATTTT. As protein: CASRSGNSGNTIYF.

This clone was seen once. This chain connects TRBV6-5 to TRBJ2-7, with 12 positions matching TRBD2. CDR1 is MNHEY and CDR2 is SVGAGI in the germline V gene. The V segment lost 0 bases and the J segment 4 bases; nucleotides outside the gene matches: 1. CDR3 length equals 15 residues. This CDR3 is CASSYSTSGSYEQYF. The CDR3, as DNA: TGTGCCAGCAGTTACTCGACTAGCGGGAGTTACGAGCAGTACTTC.

The V and J genes are TRBV7-2 and TRBJ2-2; D not certain. The CDR3 totals 13 residues. Germline values: CDR1 SGHTA, CDR2 FQGNSA. Trimming removed 1 base from V and 7 bases from J, with 7 bases in between. As DNA, the CDR3 is TGTGCCAGCAGCTTAGTGAAGAGCGGGGAGCTGTTTTTT. It translates to CASSLVKSGELFF.

There are a few counts of this clone. The gene calls are TRBV18 and TRBJ1-5; maybe TRBD1 (5 bases). V shed 3 bases and J shed 4 bases, with 16 bases lying between them. CDR3 size: 16 residues. Per the germline V gene, CDR1 is KGHSH and CDR2 is LQKENI. CDR3 in DNA: TGTGCCAGCTCACCCAACGGGGGAGACGGGAATCAGCCCCAGCATTTT. Translating it yields CASSPNGGDGNQPQHF.

V is TRBV10-3 and J is TRBJ2-3; a weak D match, TRBD2 (6 bases). Trimming cost V 5 bases and J 1 base, with 10 bases left between them. Germline V gene data show CDR1 as ENHRY and CDR2 as SYGVKD. The CDR3 runs 14 residues. For the CDR3, the DNA is TGTGCCATCAGTCGGGAGTCGGGCACAGATACGCAGTATTTT. This codes for CAISRESGTDTQYF.

The V call is TRBV5-1, the J call TRBJ2-7, with 10 bases matching TRBD1. The CDR3 has 15 residues. Looked up from germline, CDR1 is SGHRS and CDR2 is YFSETQ. After removal of 5 bases from V and 3 bases from J, the junction contained 8 bases not matched to a gene. CDR3 loop: CASSHPGQGRYEQYF. CDR3 DNA: TGCGCCAGCAGTCACCCGGGACAGGGGCGCTACGAGCAGTACTTC.

This chain links TRBV14 with TRBJ2-2; 10 positions agree with TRBD1. This CDR3 spans 17 amino acids. The V gene's germline CDR1 is SGHDN and CDR2 FVKESK. V trimming: 4 bases; J trimming: 2 bases; junction bases outside the gene matches: 7. The CDR3 DNA reads as TGTGCCAGCAGCCGATATGACAGGGGGCTTAACACCGGGGAGCTGTTTTTT. Translation: CASSRYDRGLNTGELFF.

The CDR3 DNA sequence: TGTGCCAGCAGTCTACGTCCTGGGACTAGCGACACAGATACGCAGTATTTT. This translates into CASSLRPGTSDTDTQYF. This chain joins TRBV27 and TRBJ2-3; TRBD2 matches at 10 bases. Germline CDR1 reads MNHEY; CDR2 reads SMNVEV (reference sequence). The CDR3 covers 17 residues. The J segment lost 2 bases and the V segment lost 5 bases, leaving 10 bases of the junction unmatched.

The genes are TRBV6-4 and TRBJ2-5, with TRBD2 identical over 13 bases. The CDR3 loop spans 18 amino acids. Germline V gives CDR1 MRHNA, CDR2 SNTAGT. J gave up 3 bases and V 0 bases, and 7 bases lay outside the gene matches. The CDR3 loop is CASSDSGLAGEVEETQYF. Here the CDR3 DNA reads TGTGCCAGCAGTGACTCAGGACTAGCGGGAGAAGTCGAAGAGACCCAGTACTTC.

The V gene is TRBV7-7, the J gene TRBJ2-7; D unresolved. CDR1 SSHAT and CDR2 FNYEAQ come from the germline V gene (reference sequence). This CDR3 is built from 12 residues. Trimming stripped 0 bases from V and 7 bases from J, with 7 bases between. This chain's CDR3 is CASSLAVGEQYF. In DNA form, the CDR3 reads TGTGCCAGCAGCTTAGCGGTAGGTGAGCAGTACTTC.

This chain joins TRBV2 and TRBJ1-2; a weak D match, TRBD1 (5 bases). CDR1 SNHLY and CDR2 FYNNEI come from the germline V gene. Trimming removed 3 bases from V and 4 bases from J, with 18 bases in between. The CDR3 runs 16 residues. The CDR3 protein is CASSESIQGLLYGYTF. The CDR3 DNA reads TGTGCCAGCAGTGAGTCTATCCAGGGCTTACTCTATGGCTACACCTTC. The full variable domain, in which reference TRBV2 and TRBJ1-2 provide the parts outside the CDR3, is EPEVTQTPSHQVTQMGQEVILRCVPISNHLYFYWYRQILGQKVEFLVSFYNNEISEKSEIFDDQFSVERPDGSNFTLKIRSTKLEDSAMYFCASSESIQGLLYGYTFGSGTRLTVV.

This sequence joins TRBV28 and TRBJ2-5; 8 bases fit TRBD1. The germline CDR1 and CDR2 sequences are MDHEN and SYDVKM. This CDR3 spans 15 amino acids. V trimming: 3 bases; J trimming: 5 bases; junction bases outside the gene matches: 8. This CDR3 is CASSLGQGALETQYF. CDR3 in DNA: TGTGCCAGCAGTTTGGGGCAGGGGGCGTTGGAGACCCAGTACTTC.

The chain recombines TRBV13 with TRBJ2-3; TRBD1 is a possible D gene (7 bases). The CDR3 has 16 amino acids. Germline lookup yields CDR1 PRHDT and CDR2 FYEKMQ (reference sequence). The V gene lost 8 bases and the J gene lost 2 bases, with 20 bases spanning the gap. Here the CDR3 reads CASPLQGQDYTDTQYF. DNA of the CDR3: TGTGCCAGCCCCCTTCAAGGACAGGACTACACAGATACGCAGTATTTT.

The chain recombines TRBV18 with TRBJ1-1; D is unresolved. The CDR3 is made up of 14 amino acids. Germline V CDR1 and CDR2: KGHSH, LQKENI. V was shortened by 1 base and J by 1 base, with 7 bases between the two germline ends. Written as DNA, the CDR3 is TGTGCCAGCTCACCACAGACCAAGAACACTGAAGCTTTCTTT. Protein product: CASSPQTKNTEAFF. Full variable domain (remainder filled in from reference TRBV18 and TRBJ1-1): NAGVMQNPRHLVRRRGQEARLRCSPMKGHSHVYWYRQLPEEGLKFMVYLQKENIIDESGMPKERFSAEFPKEGPSILRIQQVVRGDSAAYFCASSPQTKNTEAFFGQGTRLTVV.

CDR3: CASSVETASSGNTIYF. The CDR3 DNA reads TGTGCCAGCAGTGTGGAGACAGCGAGCTCTGGAAACACCATATATTTT. The chain has TRBV2 and TRBJ1-3; TRBD1 is a possible D gene (5 bases). Germline CDR1 and CDR2: SNHLY and FYNNEI. V dropped 4 bases and J dropped 0 bases, with 13 bases sitting between them. This CDR3 spans 16 amino acids. Full variable domain (remainder filled in from reference TRBV2 and TRBJ1-3): EPEVTQTPSHQVTQMGQEVILRCVPISNHLYFYWYRQILGQKVEFLVSFYNNEISEKSEIFDDQFSVERPDGSNFTLKIRSTKLEDSAMYFCASSVETASSGNTIYFGEGSWLTVV.

This clone was counted once. V usage is TRBV28 and J usage is TRBJ1-1; D perhaps matches TRBD1 (5 bases). The CDR3 sequence is 15 residues long. Trimming took off 4 bases at V and 7 bases at J, with 19 bases between the two ends. Germline-derived CDR1 and CDR2 are MDHEN and SYDVKM. CDR3 DNA sequence: TGTGCCAGCAGTTCTCCGGGGTCAGGGCGGGGTGAAGCTTTCTTT. Protein product: CASSSPGSGRGEAFF.

The chain has TRBV5-1 and TRBJ2-7, with a weak D call TRBD2 (5 bases). Germline V gives CDR1 SGHRS, CDR2 YFSETQ. This CDR3 has 16 residues. Trimming removed 4 bases at V and 3 bases at J, with 20 bases between. The CDR3 bases are TGCGCCAGCAGCCCGGTGGTCGGCAGCGGAAGCTACGAGCAGTACTTC. This sequence encodes CASSPVVGSGSYEQYF.

The genes are TRBV7-2 and TRBJ2-7; 8 bases match TRBD1. The CDR3 has 16 amino acids. J lost 4 bases, V lost 4 bases, and 12 bases had no gene match. The germline CDR1 and CDR2 sequences are SGHTA and FQGNSA. The CDR3 DNA reads as TGTGCCAGCAGCTATTCAATTGAGCAGGGGGCGTACGAGCAGTACTTC. Encoded protein: CASSYSIEQGAYEQYF.

Only one count was recorded for this clone. The CDR3 reads CASSSGTNADTQYF. The CDR3 coding sequence is TGTGCCAGCAGCTCCGGGACCAACGCCGATACGCAGTATTTT. V usage is TRBV28 and J usage is TRBJ2-3; TRBD1 or TRBD2 may be the D gene (5 bases each). CDR3 length: 14 amino acids. CDR1 and CDR2 from the germline V gene are MDHEN and SYDVKM. Trimming left V 6 bases short and J 6 bases short, with 16 bases between.

The J gene is TRBJ1-3, the V gene TRBV28; D is uncertain. The germline gives CDR1 MDHEN, CDR2 SYDVKM. This CDR3 comprises 17 residues. V was cut by 4 bases and J by 4 bases, with 20 bases left in between. CDR3: CASSSIVYQLAGNTIYF. DNA for the CDR3: TGTGCCAGCAGTTCCATCGTCTACCAGTTAGCAGGAAACACCATATATTTT.

This clone occurred a few times. The chain recombines TRBV9 with TRBJ1-3; D is ambiguous. The CDR3 spans 15 residues. CDR1 is SGDLS and CDR2 is YYNGEE in the germline V gene. The V gene lost 4 bases and the J gene lost 0 bases, with 11 bases spanning the gap. The CDR3 DNA follows: TGTGCCAGCAGCCCTCAAGGGTCCTCTGGAAACACCATATATTTT. Translating gives CASSPQGSSGNTIYF.

The chain combines TRBV10-3 with TRBJ2-1; D may match TRBD1 or TRBD2 (5 bases each). Germline CDR1 is ENHRY and CDR2 is SYGVKD. The CDR3 length is 12 residues. V lost 10 bases and J lost 3, with 10 bases in between. The CDR3 region is CATRGYYNEQFF. The CDR3 DNA is TGTGCCACCCGGGGCTACTACAATGAGCAGTTCTTC.

This clone was found once. The chain couples TRBV5-5 to TRBJ2-7; D unresolved. CDR1 is SGHKS and CDR2 is YYEKEE in the germline V gene (reference sequence). The V and J ends lost 1 base and 7 bases respectively, with 15 bases between them. The CDR3 loop spans 14 amino acids. Written as DNA, the CDR3 is TGTGCCAGCAGCTTGAGCATACCCCTTGGTGAGCAGTACTTC. Translated: CASSLSIPLGEQYF.

The chain has TRBV3-1 (or the pseudogene TRBV3-2) and TRBJ2-7, with TRBD2 matching 11 bases. There are 19 residues in the CDR3. J was trimmed by 3 bases and V by 0 bases; bases with no gene match: 13. The germline V gene encodes CDR1 LGHDT and CDR2 YNNKEL (reference sequence). Here the CDR3 reads CASSQDPWTSGYRVYEQYF. The CDR3 DNA follows: TGTGCCAGCAGCCAAGATCCCTGGACTAGCGGGTACAGGGTCTACGAGCAGTACTTC.

As concerns this clone: The sample contains more than one DNA sequence encoding this CDR3. The rearrangement joins TRBV13 to TRBJ2-3; 7 positions match TRBD1. J was trimmed by 4 bases and V by 2 bases; bases with no gene match: 6. Germline loops: CDR1 PRHDT, CDR2 FYEKMQ (reference sequence). This CDR3 has 15 amino acids. CDR3 coding DNA: TGTGCCAGCAGCTTAAGGGACAGAGGGCCAGATACGCAGTATTTT. Residues: CASSLRDRGPDTQYF.

The chain couples TRBV10-3 to TRBJ1-1; 8 bases are shared with TRBD1. The germline V gene encodes CDR1 ENHRY and CDR2 SYGVKD. This CDR3 comprises 13 residues. The trim removed 0 bases at V and 11 bases at J, leaving 5 bases unmatched. CDR3 bases: TGTGCCATCAGTGAGTCCGTGACAGGGGAGGCTTTCTTT. Translating gives CAISESVTGEAFF.

CDR3 protein: CASSQDRGGLGYTF. The CDR3 DNA reads TGCGCCAGCAGCCAAGATAGAGGGGGCCTTGGCTACACCTTC. The chain recombines TRBV4-3 with TRBJ1-2; 7 bases fit TRBD1. The J segment lost 7 bases and the V segment lost 0 bases, leaving 5 bases of the junction unmatched. The V gene's germline CDR1 is LGHNA and CDR2 YSLEER. CDR3 length: 14 amino acids.

The chain links TRBV28 to TRBJ2-1; D not resolved. Germline values: CDR1 MDHEN, CDR2 SYDVKM. The V gene lost 5 bases and the J gene lost 4 bases, with 9 bases spanning the gap. This CDR3 is 13 amino acids long. The CDR3 bases are TGTGCCAGCAGTCTTAGCCCGTACAATGAGCAGTTCTTC. Protein product: CASSLSPYNEQFF.

The chain combines TRBV7-6 with TRBJ1-1; the match to TRBD1 covers 7 bases. The length of the CDR3 is 16 residues. Germline V gene sequence: CDR1 SGHVS, CDR2 FNYEAQ. Losses at the gene ends were 1 base for V and 0 bases for J; bases not matched to a gene: 5. The CDR3 spells CASSLGQTGLNTEAFF. The CDR3 nucleotides are TGTGCCAGCAGCTTAGGGCAGACAGGGTTGAACACTGAAGCTTTCTTT.

This clone was seen once. The J gene is TRBJ2-3, the V gene TRBV5-1; 10 bases agree with TRBD2. This CDR3 has 15 residues. Trimming took 2 bases from V and 4 from J; bases not matched to a gene: 4. CDR1 and CDR2 from the germline V gene are SGHRS and YFSETQ. CDR3 sequence (DNA): TGCGCCAGCAGCTTATCTAGCGGGAGAGCAGATACGCAGTATTTT. Protein product: CASSLSSGRADTQYF.